This T cell receptor (beta chain) was sequenced in a study of spatial heterogeneity in lung cancer. In the study overall: Strong correlation linked TCR transcript counts in tumor regions to a T cell module score derived from matched bulk RNA-seq. Study findings and constraints: Expanded alpha and beta TCR counts within tumors tracked tumor mutation counts.

Time point here: sample taken at primary tumor resection. The donors, roughly 70 patients with untreated early-stage non-small cell lung cancer, provided the samples. The sequenced material consisted of unsorted whole RNA from tumor, nontumor lung or frozen PBMC. TCRdb redid the calling of the 5' RACE reads with MiXCR, one entry per CDR3 protein. The repertoire holds some 10,000 distinct CDR3 sequences, with approximately 5% as singletons. The CDR3 extends over 13 amino acids. Deletions cut 7 bases from V and 1 base from J, with 10 bases between. Germline CDR1 is MNHEY and CDR2 is SMNVEV (reference sequence). At least ten counts were recorded for this clonotype. Antigen unknown.

The clonotype was recovered from a female donor with early-stage non-small cell lung cancer. The sample here was lung tumor tissue, taken at surgery. The chain joins TRBV27 to TRBJ2-5; D call uncertain. The CDR3 reads CASKVYVQETQYF. The CDR3 DNA reads as TGTGCCAGCAAGGTATACGTCCAAGAGACCCAGTACTTC.